This TCR beta chain is drawn from a study of identical twins. In TCRdb, the 5' RACE reads were re-called with MiXCR into one record per CDR3 protein. This sample has over 550,000 distinct CDR3 sequences; less than 9% occur once, and the top ten carry about 1.6%. The germline V gene has CDR1 MNHEY and CDR2 SMNVEV (reference sequence). This CDR3 contains 15 residues. The trim removed 6 bases at V and 1 base at J, leaving 5 bases unmatched. These records were also assigned to another study, of yellow fever vaccine responses in identical twins.

The receptor comes from a young woman in good health. The chain carries TRBV27 and TRBJ2-7; 11 bases fit TRBD2. The sequencing sample was made of PBMCs. The CDR3 DNA is TGTGCCAGCAGGATACTAGCGGGAGTTTCCTACGAGCAGTACTTC. Its translation is CASRILAGVSYEQYF.